This note documents a single T cell receptor (beta chain) sequence. Its antigen is unknown. Germline V gives CDR1 MDHEN, CDR2 SYDVKM. The CDR3 covers 15 residues. V shed 2 bases and J shed 5 bases, with 12 bases lying between them. Produced via immunoSEQ multiplex PCR; TCRdb's table is partial and in-frame only. The sample holds approximately 99,000 clones; around 84% are singletons and the top ten take under 4%. The source of the sample is a study of T cell responses to AZD1222 COVID-19 vaccine. For the study at large: Pooling covered second doses at about 4 or about 12 weeks.

General study findings and limits: Baseline serology detected seropositivity in only six or seven AZD1222 recipients.

The specimen was peripheral blood, collected on day 0 of AZD1222 vaccination. The receptor was isolated from an adult in good health. This chain connects TRBV28 to TRBJ2-2; either TRBD1 or TRBD2 may supply D (5 bases each). CDR3 in amino acids: CASSLMGVGTGELFF. CDR3 bases: TGTGCCAGCAGTTTAATGGGGGTAGGGACCGGGGAGCTGTTTTTT.